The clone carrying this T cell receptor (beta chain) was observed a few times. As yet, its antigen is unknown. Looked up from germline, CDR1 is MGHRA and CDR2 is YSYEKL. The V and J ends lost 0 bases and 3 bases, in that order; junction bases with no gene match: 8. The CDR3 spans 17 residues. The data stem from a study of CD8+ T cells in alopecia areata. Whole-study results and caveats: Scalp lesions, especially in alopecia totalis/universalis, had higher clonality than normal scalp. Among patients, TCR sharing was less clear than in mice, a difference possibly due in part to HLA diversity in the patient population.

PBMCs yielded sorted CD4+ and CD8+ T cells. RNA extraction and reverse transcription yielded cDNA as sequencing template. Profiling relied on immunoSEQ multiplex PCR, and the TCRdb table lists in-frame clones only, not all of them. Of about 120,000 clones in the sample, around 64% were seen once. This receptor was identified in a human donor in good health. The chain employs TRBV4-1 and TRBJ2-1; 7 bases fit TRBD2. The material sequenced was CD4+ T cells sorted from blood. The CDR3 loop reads CASSQESGGGGYNEQFF. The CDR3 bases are TGCGCCAGCAGCCAAGAGTCGGGCGGCGGGGGCTACAATGAGCAGTTCTTC.